These T cell receptor beta chains were read from a single sample in a study of blood T cells in healthy people across ages. MiXCR, applied by TCRdb to the 5' RACE reads, yields one record per CDR3 protein. The table records roughly 800,000 distinct CDR3 sequences, 20% to 30% of them present only once. These data were also filed under a second study, of T cells of mothers and their children.

The sample taken for sequencing was blood. These receptors all stem from a boy younger than 18 in good health. CDR3s leave out the opening cysteine and the closing phenylalanine or tryptophan. The order of the fields is CDR3 length, V gene, J gene, CDR3 protein.

11	TRBV28	TRBJ2-1	ASSLSGTSEQF
13	TRBV15	TRBJ2-5	ATSRDPRDSETQY
15	TRBV4-1	-	ASSQWQGGVGLGTQY
12	TRBV15	-	ATSRGGGNYEQY
18	TRBV10-3	TRBJ2-6	AISEPGYDRGTSGANVLT
10	TRBV20-1	TRBJ2-5	SAQLRGETQY
13	TRBV20-1	TRBJ2-2	SARPQDRNTGELF
15	TRBV5-5	TRBJ2-2	ASSFPGLLGATGELF
15	TRBV5-1	TRBJ1-4	ASSLGTVKRTNEKLF
13	TRBV5-1	TRBJ2-1	ASSSGLLVNNEQF
12	TRBV9	TRBJ2-2	ASKGLADTGELF
15	TRBV2	TRBJ2-4	ASSPRDRVGDKNIQY
11	TRBV5-1	TRBJ1-4	ASSPTVNEKLF
13	TRBV28	TRBJ2-7	ASSLPGTQAYEQY
11	TRBV9	TRBJ2-1	ASSAGWVNEQF
10	TRBV12-3/TRBV12-4	TRBJ2-5	ASSPTSAAQY
13	TRBV12-3/TRBV12-4	TRBJ2-1	ASSPGDSPTNEQF
12	TRBV30	TRBJ2-4	AWSVGGQANIQY
13	TRBV3-1	TRBJ1-1	ASSLSRGQNTEAF
10	TRBV30	TRBJ2-7	AWSGPDGRRY
15	TRBV12-3/TRBV12-4	TRBJ2-2	ASRNAGTGGVTGELF
11	TRBV10-2	TRBJ2-4	ASSGDDRDIQY
13	TRBV27	TRBJ2-1	ASSSPGTSYNEQF
13	TRBV10-3	TRBJ1-3	AISPRREAWNTIY
11	TRBV29-1	TRBJ2-7	SVTQGPTYEQY
13	TRBV19	TRBJ2-7	ASSPGAGGAYEQC
16	TRBV4-2	TRBJ2-5	ASSQDVDGTLLPETQY
11	TRBV6-1	TRBJ1-2	ASSPAFVNGYT
14	TRBV18	TRBJ2-6	ASSPSGGSGANVLT
11	TRBV20-1	TRBJ2-1	SAFRDSNNEQF
12	TRBV11-2	TRBJ2-2	ASSSQGFTGELF
14	TRBV4-1	TRBJ2-3	ASSQSGRIDTDTQY
12	TRBV27	TRBJ1-4	ASSLAAGREKLF
10	TRBV12-3/TRBV12-4	TRBJ2-3	ASSLQASSRY
13	TRBV7-9	TRBJ2-7	ASSLAPRGSYEQY
15	TRBV7-8	TRBJ2-1	ASSASGTGESYNEQF
11	TRBV20-1	TRBJ1-3	SARGHSGNTIY